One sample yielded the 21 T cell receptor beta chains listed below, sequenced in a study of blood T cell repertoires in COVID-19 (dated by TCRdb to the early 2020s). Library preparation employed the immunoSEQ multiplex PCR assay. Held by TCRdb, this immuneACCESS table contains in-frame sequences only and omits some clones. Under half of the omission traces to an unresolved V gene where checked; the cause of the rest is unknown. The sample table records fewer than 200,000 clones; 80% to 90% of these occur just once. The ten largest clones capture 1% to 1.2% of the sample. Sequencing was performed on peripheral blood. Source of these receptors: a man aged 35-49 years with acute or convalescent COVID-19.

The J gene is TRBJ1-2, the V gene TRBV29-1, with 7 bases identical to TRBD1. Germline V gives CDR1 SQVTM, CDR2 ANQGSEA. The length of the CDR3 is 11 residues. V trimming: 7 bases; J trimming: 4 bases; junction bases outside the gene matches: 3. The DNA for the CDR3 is TGCAGCGCTAGGACAGGCTATGGCTACACCTTC. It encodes CSARTGYGYTF.

The CDR3 is CASSSGTARGWTEAFF. The CDR3 DNA sequence: TGTGCCAGTAGCAGTGGGACAGCCAGAGGTTGGACTGAAGCTTTCTTT. The chain links TRBV19 to TRBJ1-1; 7 bases are shared with TRBD1. V trimming: 6 bases; J trimming: 5 bases; junction bases outside the gene matches: 15. CDR1 and CDR2 (germline): LNHDA, SQIVND (reference sequence). CDR3 length: 16 amino acids.

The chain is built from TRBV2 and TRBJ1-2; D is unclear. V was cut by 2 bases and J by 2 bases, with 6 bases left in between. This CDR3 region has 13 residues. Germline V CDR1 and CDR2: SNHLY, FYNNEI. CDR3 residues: CASSEQANYGYTF. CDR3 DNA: TGTGCCAGCAGTGAACAGGCCAACTATGGCTACACCTTC.

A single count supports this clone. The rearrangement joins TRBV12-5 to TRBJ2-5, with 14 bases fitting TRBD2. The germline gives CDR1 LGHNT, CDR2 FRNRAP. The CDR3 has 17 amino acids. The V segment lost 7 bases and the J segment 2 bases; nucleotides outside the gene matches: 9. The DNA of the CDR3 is TGTGCTAGTGCCCCGGGACTAGCGGGGGACCCTCAAGAGACCCAGTACTTC. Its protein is CASAPGLAGDPQETQYF.

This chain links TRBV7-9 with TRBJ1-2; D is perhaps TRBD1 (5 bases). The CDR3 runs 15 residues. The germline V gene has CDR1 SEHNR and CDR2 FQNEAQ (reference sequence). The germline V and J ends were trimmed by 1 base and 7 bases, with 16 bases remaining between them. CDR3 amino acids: CASSLDTSGLTGYTF. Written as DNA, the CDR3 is TGTGCCAGCAGCTTAGATACGTCAGGGTTAACTGGCTACACCTTC.

The CDR3 DNA sequence: TGTGCCAGCAGTGTGGGAGCGATAGCCAAAAACATTCAGTACTTC. Encoded protein: CASSVGAIAKNIQYF. The rearrangement joins TRBV2 to TRBJ2-4; maybe TRBD2 (5 bases). Per the germline V gene, CDR1 is SNHLY and CDR2 is FYNNEI. CDR3 length: 15 amino acids. The ends were cut back, 4 bases at V and 0 bases at J, with 10 bases in the middle. Based on the CDR3 plus reference TRBV2 and TRBJ2-4, the full variable domain is EPEVTQTPSHQVTQMGQEVILRCVPISNHLYFYWYRQILGQKVEFLVSFYNNEISEKSEIFDDQFSVERPDGSNFTLKIRSTKLEDSAMYFCASSVGAIAKNIQYFGAGTRLSVL.

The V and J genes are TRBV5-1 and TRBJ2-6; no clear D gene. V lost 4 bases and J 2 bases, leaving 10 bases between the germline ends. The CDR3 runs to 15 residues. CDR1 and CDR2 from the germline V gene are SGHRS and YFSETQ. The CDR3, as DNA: TGCGCCAGCAGCGTGAACTTGGCTGGGGCCAACGTCCTGACTTTC. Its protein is CASSVNLAGANVLTF.

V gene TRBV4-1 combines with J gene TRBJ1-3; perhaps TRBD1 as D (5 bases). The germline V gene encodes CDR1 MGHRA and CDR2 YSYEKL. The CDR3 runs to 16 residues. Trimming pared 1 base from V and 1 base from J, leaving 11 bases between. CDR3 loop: CASSQAFGGSGNTIYF. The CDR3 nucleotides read TGCGCCAGCAGCCAAGCGTTTGGGGGGTCTGGAAACACCATATATTTT.

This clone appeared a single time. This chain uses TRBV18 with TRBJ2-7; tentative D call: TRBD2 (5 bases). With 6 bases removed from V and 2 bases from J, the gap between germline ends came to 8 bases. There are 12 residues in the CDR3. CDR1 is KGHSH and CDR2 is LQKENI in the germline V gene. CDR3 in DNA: TGTGCCAGCTCGGAGGACCCCTACGAGCAGTACTTC. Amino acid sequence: CASSEDPYEQYF.

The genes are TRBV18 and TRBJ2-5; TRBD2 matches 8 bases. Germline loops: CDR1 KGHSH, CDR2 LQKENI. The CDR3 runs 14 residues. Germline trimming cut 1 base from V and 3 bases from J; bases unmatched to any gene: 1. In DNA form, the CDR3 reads TGTGCCAGCTCACCACTGACTAGCGAAGAGACCCAGTACTTC. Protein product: CASSPLTSEETQYF.

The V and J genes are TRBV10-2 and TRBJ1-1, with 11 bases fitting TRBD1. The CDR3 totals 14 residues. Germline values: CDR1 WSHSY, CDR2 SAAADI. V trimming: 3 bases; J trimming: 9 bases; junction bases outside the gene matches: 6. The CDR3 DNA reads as TGCGCCAGCAGTGATCCGGGACAGGGGGTCCAAGCTTTCTTT. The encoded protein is CASSDPGQGVQAFF.

CDR3 protein: CAIRTGGSYEQYF. The CDR3 DNA follows: TGTGCCATCAGGACAGGGGGTTCCTACGAGCAGTACTTC. The chain carries TRBV10-3 and TRBJ2-7; 9 bases are shared with TRBD1. The V and J ends lost 6 bases and 1 base, in that order; junction bases with no gene match: 1. Germline V lookup: CDR1 ENHRY, CDR2 SYGVKD. The CDR3 spans 13 residues.

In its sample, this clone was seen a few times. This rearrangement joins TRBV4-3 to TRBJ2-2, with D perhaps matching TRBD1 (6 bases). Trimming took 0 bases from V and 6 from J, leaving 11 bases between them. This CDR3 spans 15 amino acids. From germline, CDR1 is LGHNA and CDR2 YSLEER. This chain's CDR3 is CASSQDSSGAGELFF. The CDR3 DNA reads TGCGCCAGCAGCCAAGATTCATCAGGGGCCGGGGAGCTGTTTTTT.

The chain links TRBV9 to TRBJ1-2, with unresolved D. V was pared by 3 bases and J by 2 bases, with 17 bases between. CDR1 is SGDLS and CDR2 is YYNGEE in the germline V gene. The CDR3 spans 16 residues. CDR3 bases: TGTGCCAGCAGCGAGCCAGGTGGACTGAGGAACTATGGCTACACCTTC. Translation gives CASSEPGGLRNYGYTF.

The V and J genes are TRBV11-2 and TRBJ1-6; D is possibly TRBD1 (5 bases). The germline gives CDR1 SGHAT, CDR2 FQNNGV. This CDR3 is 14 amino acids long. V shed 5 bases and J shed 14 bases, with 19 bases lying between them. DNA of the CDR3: TGTGCCAGCAGCCTGGACATTTGGGAAAGAACCCTCCACTTT. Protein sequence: CASSLDIWERTLHF.

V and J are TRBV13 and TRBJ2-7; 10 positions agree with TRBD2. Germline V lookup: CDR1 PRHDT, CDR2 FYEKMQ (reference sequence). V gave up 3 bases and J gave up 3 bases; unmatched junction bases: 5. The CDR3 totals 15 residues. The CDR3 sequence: CASSFRTSGRYEQYF. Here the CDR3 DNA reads TGTGCCAGCAGCTTTAGGACTAGCGGACGCTACGAGCAGTACTTC.

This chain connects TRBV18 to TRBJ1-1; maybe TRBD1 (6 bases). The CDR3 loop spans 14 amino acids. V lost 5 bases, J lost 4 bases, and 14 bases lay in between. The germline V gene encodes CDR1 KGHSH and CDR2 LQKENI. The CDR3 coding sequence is TGTGCCAGCTCAACGCAGGGGTCGGGCACTGAAGCTTTCTTT. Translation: CASSTQGSGTEAFF.

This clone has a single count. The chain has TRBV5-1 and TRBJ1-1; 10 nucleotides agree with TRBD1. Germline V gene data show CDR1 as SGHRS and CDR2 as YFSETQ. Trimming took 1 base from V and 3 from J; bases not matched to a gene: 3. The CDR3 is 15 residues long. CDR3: CASSLLGQGDTEAFF. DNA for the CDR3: TGCGCCAGCAGCTTGCTAGGACAGGGGGACACTGAAGCTTTCTTT.

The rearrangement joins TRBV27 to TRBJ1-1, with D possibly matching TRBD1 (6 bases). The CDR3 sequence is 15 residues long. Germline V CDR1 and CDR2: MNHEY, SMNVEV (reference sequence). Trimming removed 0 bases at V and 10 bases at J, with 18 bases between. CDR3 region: CASSLSMGAPNGAFF. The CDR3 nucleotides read TGTGCCAGCAGTTTATCGATGGGGGCGCCGAATGGAGCTTTCTTT.

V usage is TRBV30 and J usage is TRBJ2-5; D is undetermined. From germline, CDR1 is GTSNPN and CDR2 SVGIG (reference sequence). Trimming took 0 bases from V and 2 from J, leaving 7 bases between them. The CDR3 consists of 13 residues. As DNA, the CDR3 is TGTGCCTGGAGTGTAAGAACACAAGAGACCCAGTACTTC. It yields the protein CAWSVRTQETQYF.

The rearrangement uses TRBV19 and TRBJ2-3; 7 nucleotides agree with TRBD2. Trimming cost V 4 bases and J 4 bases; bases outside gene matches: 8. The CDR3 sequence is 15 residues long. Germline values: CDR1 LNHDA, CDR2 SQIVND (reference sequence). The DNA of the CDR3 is TGTGCCAGTAGTAGAGCGGGGCTGAGTGCAGATACGCAGTATTTT. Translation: CASSRAGLSADTQYF.